Listed below are T cell receptor beta chains from one sample, sequenced in a study of patients and donors after allogeneic stem cell transplantation. TCRdb passed the RT-PCR reads through MiXCR, listing each CDR3 protein once. Of fewer than 75,000 distinct CDR3 sequences in the sample, about 25% were seen once. The material sequenced was blood, either unsorted or a sorted T cell fraction (not recorded which). These receptors were taken from a human donor who was either an allogeneic HSCT recipient or a stem cell or donor lymphocyte infusion donor (not recorded which). It is not recorded whose cells these are; they may come from a transplant donor. Each CDR3 is given with its conserved first and last residue.

v_gene,j_gene,CDR3aa
TRBV20-1,TRBJ1-2,CSAVEGEWYGYTF
TRBV18,TRBJ1-4,CASSLIGQGATNEKLFF
TRBV19,TRBJ2-4,CASTWDLAKNIQYF
TRBV24-1,TRBJ1-2,CATSDPVNYGYTF
TRBV12-3/TRBV12-4,TRBJ2-2,CASTLRGTVGELFF
TRBV12-3/TRBV12-4,TRBJ1-2,CASSLSRTNYGYTF
TRBV5-5,TRBJ2-7,CASSLTAATYEQYF
TRBV12-3/TRBV12-4,TRBJ1-1,CASSLSSWNTEAFF
TRBV5-5,TRBJ2-5,CASSLLPGPETQYF
TRBV18,TRBJ2-2,CASSPRTGSNTGELFF
TRBV10-3,TRBJ1-1,CAIGGAGNTEAFF
TRBV12-3/TRBV12-4,TRBJ2-1,CASRGDLGEQFF
TRBV5-1,TRBJ2-6,CASSPSGPGANVLTF
TRBV7-2,TRBJ1-3,CASSLSSGNTIYF
TRBV10-3,TRBJ1-5,CAISTGGNQPQHF
TRBV5-6,TRBJ1-5,CASSLKAAGQINQPQHF
TRBV7-6,TRBJ1-1,CASSQIMNTEAFF
TRBV29-1,TRBJ2-1,CSVEMGVYNEQFF
TRBV7-8,TRBJ1-6,CASSLAFWTGSGVRPLHF
TRBV12-3/TRBV12-4,TRBJ2-2,CASSITGTSFAGELFF
TRBV19,TRBJ1-5,CASSPDRALQPQHF
TRBV7-9,TRBJ2-2,CARASVNTGELFF
TRBV4-3,TRBJ1-1,CASSHLHRNTEAFF
TRBV5-4,TRBJ2-7,CASSFAGTGLSYEQYF
TRBV4-1,TRBJ2-7,CASSQRQGFHEQYF
TRBV12-3/TRBV12-4,TRBJ2-5,CASSLPRTGQETQYF
TRBV7-2,TRBJ2-3,CASSFLLAGDVHTDTQYF
TRBV7-3,TRBJ2-4,CASSLRNGNIQYF
TRBV6-5,TRBJ2-2,CASSSGTSVEDTGELFF
TRBV4-1,TRBJ1-1,CASSQGQTNTEAFF
TRBV30,TRBJ1-4,CAWRGSQVNEKLFF
TRBV12-3/TRBV12-4,TRBJ1-1,CASSFQGWNTEAFF
TRBV12-3/TRBV12-4,TRBJ1-5,CASSFSYQPQHF
TRBV5-5,TRBJ2-3,CASSRTSGRALGDTQYF
TRBV5-1,TRBJ1-2,CASSLAPIANYGYTF
TRBV7-9,TRBJ2-5,CASRDLAGVGETQYF
TRBV6-2/TRBV6-3,TRBJ2-1,CASSGLAGAVEQFF
TRBV3-1,TRBJ2-7,CASRGGLSYEQYF
TRBV7-6,TRBJ2-1,CASSPRDRGRNEQFF
TRBV6-5,TRBJ2-2,CASSYSWDTLNTGELFF
TRBV5-6,TRBJ2-1,CASSFGTSGYSYNEQFF
TRBV20-1,TRBJ1-2,CSAREAGGYTF
TRBV20-1,TRBJ1-6,CSARFREPLHF
TRBV3-1,TRBJ2-2,CASSQVGPGELFF
TRBV5-1,TRBJ1-4,CASSSRTGVSEKLFF
TRBV5-5,TRBJ2-7,CASSPPDRAPYEQYF
TRBV21-1,TRBJ1-1,CASSKEGQVTNLEAFF
TRBV3-1,TRBJ2-7,CASSLTGDSYEQYF
TRBV3-1,TRBJ2-5,CASSQGGAGTQYF
TRBV5-1,TRBJ1-6,CASSTGFFQGTLHF
TRBV7-6,TRBJ1-6,CASSLEGRARNNSPLHF
TRBV6-5,TRBJ1-2,CASSLTGLNYGYTF